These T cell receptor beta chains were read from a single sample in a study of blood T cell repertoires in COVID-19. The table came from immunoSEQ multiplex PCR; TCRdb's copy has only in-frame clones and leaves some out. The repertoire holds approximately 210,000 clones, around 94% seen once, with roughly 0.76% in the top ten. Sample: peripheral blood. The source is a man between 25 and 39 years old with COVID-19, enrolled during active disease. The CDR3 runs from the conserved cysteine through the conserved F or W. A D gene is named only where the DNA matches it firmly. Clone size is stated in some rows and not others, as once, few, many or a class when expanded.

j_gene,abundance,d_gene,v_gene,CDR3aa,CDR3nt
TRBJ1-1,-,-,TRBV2,CASSPGAWGTEAFF,TGTGCCAGCAGTCCAGGGGCATGGGGCACTGAAGCTTTCTTT
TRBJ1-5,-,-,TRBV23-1,CASSQGWTESVQPQHF,TGCGCCAGCAGTCAGGGCTGGACAGAATCCGTCCAGCCCCAGCATTTT
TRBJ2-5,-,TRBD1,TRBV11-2,CASRDWTGVETQYF,TGTGCCAGCAGGGATTGGACAGGGGTAGAGACCCAGTACTTC
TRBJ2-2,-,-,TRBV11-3,CASSLGLGANTGELFF,TGTGCCAGCAGCTTAGGGCTAGGGGCGAACACCGGGGAGCTGTTTTTT
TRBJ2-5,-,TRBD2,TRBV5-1,CASSLDGGVFLQETQYF,TGCGCCAGCAGCTTGGATGGGGGGGTGTTTCTTCAAGAGACCCAGTACTTC
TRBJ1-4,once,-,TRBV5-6,CASSLAGGIYEKLFF,TGTGCCAGCAGCTTGGCCGGGGGTATATACGAAAAACTGTTTTTT
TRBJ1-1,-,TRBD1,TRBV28,CASSFKTGEGNTEAFF,TGTGCCAGCAGTTTCAAAACAGGGGAAGGGAACACTGAAGCTTTCTTT
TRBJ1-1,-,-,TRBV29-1,CSVVTGGTEAFF,TGCAGCGTTGTTACCGGGGGCACTGAAGCTTTCTTT
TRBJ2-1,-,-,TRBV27,CASSLGWSSYNEQFF,TGTGCCAGCAGTTTAGGATGGAGCTCCTACAATGAGCAGTTCTTC
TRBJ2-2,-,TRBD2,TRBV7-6,CASSVLAGSTGELFF,TGTGCCAGCAGCGTCCTAGCGGGGTCCACCGGGGAGCTGTTTTTT
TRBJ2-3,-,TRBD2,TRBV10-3,CAISESTGGPADTQYF,TGTGCCATCAGTGAGTCGACGGGGGGGCCCGCAGATACGCAGTATTTT
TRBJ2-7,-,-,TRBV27,CASSLAQRNYEQYF,TGTGCCAGCAGCCTAGCCCAGAGAAACTACGAGCAGTACTTC
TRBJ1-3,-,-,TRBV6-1,CASSEALGSGNTIYF,TGTGCCAGCAGTGAAGCGCTCGGCTCTGGAAACACCATATATTTT
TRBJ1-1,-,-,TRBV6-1,CASSEEGRVNTEAFF,TGTGCCAGCAGTGAAGAAGGGCGGGTGAACACTGAAGCTTTCTTT
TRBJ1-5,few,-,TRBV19,CASSKGGGNQPQHF,TGTGCCAGTAGTAAGGGAGGCGGCAATCAGCCCCAGCATTTT
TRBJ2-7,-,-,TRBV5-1,CASSLGSGEQYF,TGCGCCAGCAGCTTGGGTTCCGGCGAGCAGTACTTC
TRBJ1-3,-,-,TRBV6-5,CASSYSGPGNTIYF,TGTGCCAGCAGTTACTCCGGTCCGGGAAACACCATATATTTT
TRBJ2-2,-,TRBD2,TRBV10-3,CAISSGGADTGELFF,TGTGCCATCAGTAGCGGGGGGGCCGACACCGGGGAGCTGTTTTTT
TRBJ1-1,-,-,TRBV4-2,CASSQESGRVIRLSMNTEAFF,TGTGCCAGCAGCCAAGAATCGGGCAGGGTCATACGTCTTTCAATGAACACTGAAGCTTTCTTT
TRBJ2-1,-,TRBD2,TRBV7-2,CASRNSGGASNEQFF,TGTGCCAGCAGAAACAGCGGGGGGGCGTCGAATGAGCAGTTCTTC
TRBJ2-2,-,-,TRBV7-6,CASSLLLAKSGELFF,TGTGCCAGCAGCTTACTTTTAGCGAAATCCGGGGAGCTGTTTTTT
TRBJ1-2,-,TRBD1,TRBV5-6,CASSLNGQGAGYTF,TGTGCCAGCAGCTTGAATGGCCAGGGGGCCGGCTACACCTTC
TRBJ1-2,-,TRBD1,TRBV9,CASFPQTGQVNGYTF,TGTGCCAGCTTTCCCCAGACAGGGCAGGTTAATGGCTACACCTTC
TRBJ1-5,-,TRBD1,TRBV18,CASSPGQGNQPQHF,TGTGCCAGCTCACCGGGACAGGGGAATCAGCCCCAGCATTTT
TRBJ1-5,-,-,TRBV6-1,CASSEPRPGVYQPQHF,TGTGCCAGCAGTGAACCTAGGCCAGGGGTTTATCAGCCCCAGCATTTT
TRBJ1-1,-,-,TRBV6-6,CASIAGPSIAEAFF,TGTGCCAGCATAGCGGGGCCCTCCATAGCCGAAGCTTTCTTT
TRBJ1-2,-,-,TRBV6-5,CASSPGTGGIYGYTF,TGTGCCAGCAGCCCCGGGACCGGGGGGATCTATGGCTACACCTTC
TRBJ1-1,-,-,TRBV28,CATTSQTGNTEAFF,TGTGCCACCACTTCCCAAACAGGGAACACTGAAGCTTTCTTT
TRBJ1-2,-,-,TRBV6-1,CASSETGGRGGYGYTF,TGTGCCAGCAGTGAAACCGGGGGGCGAGGAGGCTATGGCTACACCTTC
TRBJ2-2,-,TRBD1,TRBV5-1,CASSPQGADTGELFF,TGCGCCAGCAGCCCACAGGGGGCTGACACCGGGGAGCTGTTTTTT
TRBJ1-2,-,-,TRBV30,CAWRAHSNYGYTF,TGTGCCTGGAGAGCCCACAGTAACTATGGCTACACCTTC
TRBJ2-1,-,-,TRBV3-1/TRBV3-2,CASSPQYNEQFF,TGTGCCAGCTCGCCCCAGTACAATGAGCAGTTCTTC
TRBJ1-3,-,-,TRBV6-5,CASSLGGQGNTIYF,TGTGCCAGCAGTCTGGGGGGGCAGGGAAACACCATATATTTT
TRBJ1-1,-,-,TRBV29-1,CSVAGVYTEAFF,TGCAGCGTTGCAGGGGTTTACACTGAAGCTTTCTTT
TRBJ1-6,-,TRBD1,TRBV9,CASSPRQGSNSPLHF,TGTGCCAGCAGCCCCCGACAGGGAAGTAATTCACCCCTCCACTTT
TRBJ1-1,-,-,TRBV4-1,CASSQAGSDTEAFF,TGCGCCAGCAGCCAAGCAGGATCTGACACTGAAGCTTTCTTT
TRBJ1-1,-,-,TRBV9,CASSVGVGGTEAFF,TGTGCCAGCAGCGTAGGGGTGGGGGGAACTGAAGCTTTCTTT
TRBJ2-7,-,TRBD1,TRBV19,CASSIPGGSDEQYF,TGTGCCAGTAGTATCCCAGGGGGCAGCGACGAGCAGTACTTC
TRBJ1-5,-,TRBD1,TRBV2,CASSTDREDQPQHF,TGTGCCAGCAGTACTGACAGGGAAGATCAGCCCCAGCATTTT
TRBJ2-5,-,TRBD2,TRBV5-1,CASSWSGVAGANQETQYF,TGCGCCAGCAGCTGGTCTGGTGTAGCGGGGGCGAACCAAGAGACCCAGTACTTC
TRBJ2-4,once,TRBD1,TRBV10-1,CARRDRGAKNIQYF,TGCGCCAGGCGGGACAGGGGGGCCAAAAACATTCAGTACTTC
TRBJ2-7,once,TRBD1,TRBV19,CASSTDRGRNEQYF,TGTGCCAGTAGTACCGACAGGGGAAGGAACGAGCAGTACTTC
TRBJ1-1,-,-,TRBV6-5,CASSYGRHLNTEAFF,TGTGCCAGCAGTTACGGGCGACACCTGAACACTGAAGCTTTCTTT